Sequencing of this T cell receptor (beta chain) was carried out in a study of control samples from healthy donors and cancer patients. V was clipped by 3 bases and J by 4 bases; unmatched bases: 3. This CDR3 is built from 16 residues. Germline values: CDR1 SGHTA, CDR2 FQGTGA. Measured with immunoSEQ multiplex PCR; TCRdb has only the in-frame clones, and not every one. The profile shows fewer than 85,000 clones, 75% to 95% of them singletons. This clonotype was obtained from a young man in good health. The chain couples TRBV7-3 to TRBJ2-3, with 14 nucleotides matching TRBD2. What was sequenced was blood. This CDR3 reads CASSLGLAGAADTQYF. The DNA for the CDR3 is TGTGCCAGCAGCTTGGGACTAGCGGGGGCCGCAGATACGCAGTATTTT.